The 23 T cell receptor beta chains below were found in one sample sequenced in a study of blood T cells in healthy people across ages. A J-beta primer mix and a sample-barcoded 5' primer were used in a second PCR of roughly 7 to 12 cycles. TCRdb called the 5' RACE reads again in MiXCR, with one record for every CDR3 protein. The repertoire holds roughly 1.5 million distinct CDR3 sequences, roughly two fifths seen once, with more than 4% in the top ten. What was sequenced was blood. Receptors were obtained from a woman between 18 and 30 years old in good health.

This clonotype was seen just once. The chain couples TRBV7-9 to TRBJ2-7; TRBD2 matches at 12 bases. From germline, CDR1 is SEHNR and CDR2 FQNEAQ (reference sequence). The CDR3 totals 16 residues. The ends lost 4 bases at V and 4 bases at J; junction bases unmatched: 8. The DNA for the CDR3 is TGTGCCAGCAGCTCGGTGACTAGCGGGAGTGTTTACGAGCAGTACTTC. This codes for CASSSVTSGSVYEQYF.

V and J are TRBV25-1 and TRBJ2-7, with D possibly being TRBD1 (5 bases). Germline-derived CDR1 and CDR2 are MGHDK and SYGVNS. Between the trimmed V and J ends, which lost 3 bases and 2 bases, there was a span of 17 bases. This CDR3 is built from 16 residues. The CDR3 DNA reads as TGTGCCAGCAGTGACCGACTTGGGGCCGCACCCTACGAGCAGTACTTC. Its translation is CASSDRLGAAPYEQYF.

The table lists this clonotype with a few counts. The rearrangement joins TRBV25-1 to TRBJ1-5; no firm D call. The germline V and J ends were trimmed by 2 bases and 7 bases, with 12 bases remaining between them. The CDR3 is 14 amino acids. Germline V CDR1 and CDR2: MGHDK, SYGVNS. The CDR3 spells CASSEGQSGQPQHF. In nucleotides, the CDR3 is TGTGCCAGCAGTGAAGGTCAAAGCGGGCAGCCCCAGCATTTT.

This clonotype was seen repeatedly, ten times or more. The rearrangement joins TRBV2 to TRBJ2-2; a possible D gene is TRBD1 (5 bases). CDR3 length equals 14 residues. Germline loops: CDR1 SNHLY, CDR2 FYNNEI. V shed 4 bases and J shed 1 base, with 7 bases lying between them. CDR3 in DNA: TGTGCCAGCAGTGGCCAGGGGAACACCGGGGAGCTGTTTTTT. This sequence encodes CASSGQGNTGELFF.

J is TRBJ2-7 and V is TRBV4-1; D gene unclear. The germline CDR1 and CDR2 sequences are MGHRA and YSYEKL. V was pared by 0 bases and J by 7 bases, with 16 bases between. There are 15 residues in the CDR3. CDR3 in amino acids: CASSQDSPSYNEQYF. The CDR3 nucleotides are TGCGCCAGCAGCCAAGATTCCCCGAGTTACAATGAGCAGTACTTC.

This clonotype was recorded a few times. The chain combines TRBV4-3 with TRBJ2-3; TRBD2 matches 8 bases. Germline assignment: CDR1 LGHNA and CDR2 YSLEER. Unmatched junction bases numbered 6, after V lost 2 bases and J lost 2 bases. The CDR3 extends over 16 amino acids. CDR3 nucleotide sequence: TGCGCCAGCAGCCAATTCGTAGCGGGGCCCACAGATACGCAGTATTTT. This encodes CASSQFVAGPTDTQYF.

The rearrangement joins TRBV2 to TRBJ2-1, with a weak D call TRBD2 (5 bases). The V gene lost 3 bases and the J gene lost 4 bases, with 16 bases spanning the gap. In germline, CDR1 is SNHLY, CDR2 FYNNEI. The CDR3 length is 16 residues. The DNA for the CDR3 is TGTGCCAGCAGTGAGTTGGGAGCGATCCCTTACAATGAGCAGTTCTTC. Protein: CASSELGAIPYNEQFF.

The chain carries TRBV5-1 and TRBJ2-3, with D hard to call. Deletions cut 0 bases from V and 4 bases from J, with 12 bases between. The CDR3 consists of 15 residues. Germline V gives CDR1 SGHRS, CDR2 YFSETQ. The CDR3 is CASSLESSLPDTQYF. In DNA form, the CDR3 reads TGCGCCAGCAGCTTGGAATCTAGTCTTCCAGATACGCAGTATTTT. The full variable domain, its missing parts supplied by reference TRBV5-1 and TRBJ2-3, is KAGVTQTPRYLIKTRGQQVTLSCSPISGHRSVSWYQQTPGQGLQFLFEYFSETQRNKGNFPGRFSGRQFSNSRSEMNVSTLELGDSALYLCASSLESSLPDTQYFGPGTRLTVL.

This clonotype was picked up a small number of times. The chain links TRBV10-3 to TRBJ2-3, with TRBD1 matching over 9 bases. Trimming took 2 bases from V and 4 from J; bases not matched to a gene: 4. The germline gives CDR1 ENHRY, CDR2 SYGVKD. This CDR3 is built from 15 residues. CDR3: CAISEPGQGSDTQYF. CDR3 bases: TGTGCCATCAGTGAGCCCGGACAGGGGTCAGATACGCAGTATTTT.

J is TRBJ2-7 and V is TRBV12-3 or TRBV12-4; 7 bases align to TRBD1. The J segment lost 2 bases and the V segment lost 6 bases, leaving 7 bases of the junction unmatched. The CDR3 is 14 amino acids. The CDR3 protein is CASSRPDRAYEQYF. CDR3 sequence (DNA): TGTGCCAGCAGCAGACCTGACAGGGCCTACGAGCAGTACTTC.

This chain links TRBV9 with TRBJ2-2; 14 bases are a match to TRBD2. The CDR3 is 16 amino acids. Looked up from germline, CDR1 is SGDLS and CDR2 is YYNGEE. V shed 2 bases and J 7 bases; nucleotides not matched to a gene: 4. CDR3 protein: CASSVGTSGSIGELFF. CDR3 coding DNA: TGTGCCAGCAGCGTTGGGACTAGCGGGAGTATCGGGGAGCTGTTTTTT.

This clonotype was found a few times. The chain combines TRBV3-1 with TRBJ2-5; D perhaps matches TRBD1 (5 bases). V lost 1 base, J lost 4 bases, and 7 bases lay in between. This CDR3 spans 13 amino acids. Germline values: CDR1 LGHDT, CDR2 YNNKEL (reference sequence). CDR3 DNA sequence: TGTGCCAGCAGCCAAGCAGGGCGAGAGACCCAGTACTTC. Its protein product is CASSQAGRETQYF.

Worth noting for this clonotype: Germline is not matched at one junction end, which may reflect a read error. The CDR3 spells CASSEGQGAYNSPPHF. The CDR3 DNA sequence: TGTGCCAGCAGCGAAGGACAGGGCGCCTATAATTCACCCCCCCACTTT. The rearrangement links TRBV9 to TRBJ1-6, with TRBD1 matching 8 bases. CDR1 SGDLS and CDR2 YYNGEE come from the germline V gene. The CDR3 loop spans 16 amino acids.

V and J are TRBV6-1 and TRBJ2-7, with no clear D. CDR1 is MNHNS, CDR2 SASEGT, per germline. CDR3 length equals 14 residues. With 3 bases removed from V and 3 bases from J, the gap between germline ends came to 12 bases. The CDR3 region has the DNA TGTGCCAGCAGTGATTCTTACACCCACTACGAGCAGTACTTC. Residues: CASSDSYTHYEQYF.

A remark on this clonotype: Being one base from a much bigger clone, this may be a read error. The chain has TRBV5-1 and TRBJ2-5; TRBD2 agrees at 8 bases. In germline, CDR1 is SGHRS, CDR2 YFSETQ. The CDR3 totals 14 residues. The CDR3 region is CASSLGTSSETQSF. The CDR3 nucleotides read TGCGCCAGCAGCTTGGGGACTAGCTCGGAGACCCAGTCCTTC.

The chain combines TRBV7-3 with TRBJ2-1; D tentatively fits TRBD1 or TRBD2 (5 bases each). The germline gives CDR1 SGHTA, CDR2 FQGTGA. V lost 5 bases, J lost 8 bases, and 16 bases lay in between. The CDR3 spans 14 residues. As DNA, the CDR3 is TGTGCCAGCAGCACAGGTCGGGGAGTTCATGAGCAGTTCTTC. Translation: CASSTGRGVHEQFF. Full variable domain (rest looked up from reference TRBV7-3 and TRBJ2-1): GAGVSQTPSNKVTEKGKYVELRCDPISGHTALYWYRQSLGQGPEFLIYFQGTGAADDSGLPNDRFFAVRPEGSVSTLKIQRTERGDSAVYLCASSTGRGVHEQFFGPGTRLTVL.

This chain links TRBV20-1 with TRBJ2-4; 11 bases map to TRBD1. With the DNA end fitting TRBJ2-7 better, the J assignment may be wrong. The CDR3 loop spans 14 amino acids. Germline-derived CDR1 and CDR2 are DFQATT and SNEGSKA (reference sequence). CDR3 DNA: TGCAGTGCTGCCCGGACAGGGGGCCAATACGAGCAGTACTTC. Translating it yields CSAARTGGQYEQYF.

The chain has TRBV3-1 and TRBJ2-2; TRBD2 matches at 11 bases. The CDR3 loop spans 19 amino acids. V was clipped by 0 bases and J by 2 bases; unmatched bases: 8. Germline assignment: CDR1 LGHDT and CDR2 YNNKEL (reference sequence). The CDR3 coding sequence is TGTGCCAGCAGCCAAGACGCCCTAGCGGGGGGCCTAAACACCGGGGAGCTGTTTTTT. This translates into CASSQDALAGGLNTGELFF.

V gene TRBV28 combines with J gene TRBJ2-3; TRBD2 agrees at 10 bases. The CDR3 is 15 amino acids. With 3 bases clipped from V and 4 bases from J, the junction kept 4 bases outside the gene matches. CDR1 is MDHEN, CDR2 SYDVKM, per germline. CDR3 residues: CASSFLAGVSDTQYF. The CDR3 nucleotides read TGTGCCAGCAGTTTCCTAGCGGGAGTATCAGATACGCAGTATTTT.

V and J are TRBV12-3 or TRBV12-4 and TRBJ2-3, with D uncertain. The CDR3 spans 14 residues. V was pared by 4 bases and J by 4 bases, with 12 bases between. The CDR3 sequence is CASSYSLPADTQYF. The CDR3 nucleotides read TGTGCCAGCAGTTACTCACTCCCCGCAGATACGCAGTATTTT.

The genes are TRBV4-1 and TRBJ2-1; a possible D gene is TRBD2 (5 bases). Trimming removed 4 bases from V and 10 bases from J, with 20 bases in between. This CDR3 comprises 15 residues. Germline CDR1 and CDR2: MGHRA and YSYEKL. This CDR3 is CASSPRSGGDYEQFF. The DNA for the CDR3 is TGCGCCAGCAGCCCAAGATCAGGCGGAGACTACGAGCAGTTCTTC.

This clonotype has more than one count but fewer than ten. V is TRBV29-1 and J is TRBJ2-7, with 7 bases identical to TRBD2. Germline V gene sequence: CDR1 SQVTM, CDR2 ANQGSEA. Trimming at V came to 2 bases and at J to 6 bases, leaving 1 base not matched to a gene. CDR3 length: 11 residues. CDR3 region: CSVEWGGEQYF. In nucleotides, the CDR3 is TGCAGCGTTGAATGGGGGGGCGAGCAGTACTTC.

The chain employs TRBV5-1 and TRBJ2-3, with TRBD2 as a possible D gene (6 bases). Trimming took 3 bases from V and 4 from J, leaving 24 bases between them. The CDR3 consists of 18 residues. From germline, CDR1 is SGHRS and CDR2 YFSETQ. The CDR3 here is CASSSRAGPIARSDTQYF. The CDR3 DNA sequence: TGCGCCAGCAGCTCCAGAGCGGGCCCTATCGCAAGATCAGATACGCAGTATTTT.